This T cell receptor (beta chain) was obtained from a study of T cells in Graves' hyperthyroidism and ophthalmopathy. This clonotype was recorded at least ten times. The CDR3 regions of TCR beta were amplified from RNA transcripts. The study used the HTBI primer set for a first-round RT-PCR of the TCR CDR3. MiXCR, run by TCRdb on the multiplex PCR reads, gives a single entry per CDR3 protein. The sample contains hundreds of thousands of distinct CDR3 sequences, 38% of which appear only once. Sequencing was done on a sample of blood. This sequence originates from a man younger than 35 with Graves' hyperthyroidism.

CDR3 coding DNA: TGCAGTGCTAGAATTCCCGAGCGTGAAGAGACCCAGTACTTC. This gives the protein CSARIPEREETQYF. The chain joins TRBV20-1 to TRBJ2-5; D remains ambiguous. This CDR3 has 14 amino acids. From germline, CDR1 is DFQATT and CDR2 SNEGSKA (reference sequence). Trimming shortened V by 2 bases and J by 3 bases, and 13 bases separated the two germline ends.